The subject of this entry is one TCR beta chain. This clone was counted only a few times. Its antigen specificity is not known. No per-base quality is available; no much larger clone lies one base away. The method was the immunoSEQ multiplex PCR assay. The hsTCRB Kit was used according to the manufacturer's protocol to amplify rearranged TCR beta chain sequences. TCRB libraries were sequenced on an Illumina MiSeq. In the paper's pipeline: Demultiplexing, trimming and gene mapping were performed with the kit vendor's proprietary platform. Sourced from immuneACCESS, this table was stored by TCRdb with only in-frame sequences that have V and J called. A share of the clones is absent; for the studies checked, an unresolved V gene accounts for under half, and the remainder has no known explanation. The V and J calls and the clone size are those of that table, but D and trimming were determined from the DNA. A total of about 55,000 clones appear in this sample, 84% of them only once. Around 3.9% of the sample goes to the ten largest clones.

The sample's time point label, decoded: week 35, safety follow-up. Each vaccine dose was 300 ug of a 20-mer mutant IDH1 peptide in Montanide, given subcutaneously with topical imiquimod. Patients were given eight vaccinations, in weeks 1, 3, 5, 7, 11, 15, 19 and 23, which matched visits V03 through V10. Donors had newly diagnosed WHO grade 3 or 4 IDH1-mutant astrocytomas with loss of nuclear ATRX. The samples were drawn from NOA16, a multicentre, single-arm, open-label phase I trial in Germany that tested a mutant IDH1 peptide vaccine in humans for the first time. The DNeasy Blood and Tissue Kit was used to extract genomic DNA from EDTA blood for TCRB sequencing. These data originate in a study of a mutant IDH1 vaccine in newly diagnosed glioma (dated by TCRdb to the early 2020s). In the study overall: Vaccination started 4-6 weeks after radiotherapy alone, or was given together with temozolomide cycles in the groups whose treatment included chemotherapy. The approximately 29 treated patients were approximately 60% male and around 40% female, with a mean age of approximately 40 years. Before enrollment, most patients had been given radiochemotherapy with temozolomide as standard therapy, while the rest had received either radiotherapy alone or temozolomide alone. The week-35 safety follow-up took place at visit V12, and the week-47 end of study took place at visit V13. Six visits were used for peripheral blood collection: V03 (baseline), V05, V07, V10, V12 and V13. Longitudinal TCRB deep sequencing was done for 25 to 30 treated patients, wherever samples were available for exploratory analyses.

The CDR3 numbers 16 residues from cysteine through phenylalanine. Just CDR3 DNA is preserved here, 48 bases in frame from base 1. The germline ends are 18 bases apart after V is trimmed by 5 bases and J by 2 bases. CDR1 and CDR2 were assigned from the germline V gene as SGHTA and FQGTGA. Broad study findings and their caveats: According to the authors, sample limitations meant that analyses of patient blood samples could not be reproduced. Changes in the top peripheral T cell clonotypes picked up by TCRB sequencing did not appear to be linked to pseudoprogression. PBMC samples for TCRB deep sequencing were selected based on availability. Vaccine-induced immune responses across multiple MHC alleles were detected in 90% to 95% of patients.

This receptor chain uses TRBV7-3 and TRBJ1-1, with the D segment identity uncertain. This clonotype originated in a woman aged 18-30 years with glioma. The sample was PBMCs, taken from a glioma patient whose treatment included an IDH1 peptide vaccine. CDR3 protein: CASSLVVAMGNTEAFF. Read as DNA, the sequence is TGTGCCAGCAGCCTAGTAGTAGCGATGGGAAACACTGAAGCTTTCTTT.